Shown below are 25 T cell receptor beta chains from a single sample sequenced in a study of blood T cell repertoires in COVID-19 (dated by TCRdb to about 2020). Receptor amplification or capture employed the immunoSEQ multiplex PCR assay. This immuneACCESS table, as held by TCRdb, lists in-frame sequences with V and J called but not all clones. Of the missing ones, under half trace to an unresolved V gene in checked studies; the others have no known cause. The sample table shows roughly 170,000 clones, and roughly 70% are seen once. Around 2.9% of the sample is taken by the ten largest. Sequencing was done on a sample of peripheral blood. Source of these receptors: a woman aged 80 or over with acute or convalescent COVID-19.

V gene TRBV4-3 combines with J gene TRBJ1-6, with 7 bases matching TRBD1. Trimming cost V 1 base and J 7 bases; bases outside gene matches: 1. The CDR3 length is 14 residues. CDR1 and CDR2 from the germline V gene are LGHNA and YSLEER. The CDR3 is CASSQGQGNSPLHF. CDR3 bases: TGCGCCAGCAGCCAAGGACAGGGAAATTCACCCCTCCACTTT.

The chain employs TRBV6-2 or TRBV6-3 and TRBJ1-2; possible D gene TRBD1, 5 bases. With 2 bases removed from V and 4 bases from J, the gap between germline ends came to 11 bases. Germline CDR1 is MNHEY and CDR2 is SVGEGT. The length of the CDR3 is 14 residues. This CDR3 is CASSYDGQGYGYTF. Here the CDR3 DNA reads TGTGCCAGCAGTTACGACGGGCAGGGCTATGGCTACACCTTC.

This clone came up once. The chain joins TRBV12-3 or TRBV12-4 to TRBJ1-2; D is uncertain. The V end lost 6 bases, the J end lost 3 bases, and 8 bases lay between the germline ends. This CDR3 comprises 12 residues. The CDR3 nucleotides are TGTGCCAGCAGCGCAAGCGACTATGGCTACACCTTC. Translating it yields CASSASDYGYTF.

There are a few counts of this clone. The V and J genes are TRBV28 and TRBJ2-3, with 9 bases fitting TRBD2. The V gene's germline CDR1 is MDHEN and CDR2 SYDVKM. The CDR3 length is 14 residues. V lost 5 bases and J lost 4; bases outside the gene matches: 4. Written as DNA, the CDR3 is TGTGCCAGCAGTCCGGGACTAGCCTCAGATACGCAGTATTTT. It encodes CASSPGLASDTQYF.

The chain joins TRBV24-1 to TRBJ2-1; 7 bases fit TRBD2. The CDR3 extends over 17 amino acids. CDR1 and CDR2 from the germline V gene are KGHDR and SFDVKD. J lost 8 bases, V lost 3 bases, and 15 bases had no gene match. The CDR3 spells CATSDQGGSQTRDEQFF. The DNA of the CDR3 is TGTGCCACCAGTGATCAGGGCGGGAGTCAGACAAGGGATGAGCAGTTCTTC.

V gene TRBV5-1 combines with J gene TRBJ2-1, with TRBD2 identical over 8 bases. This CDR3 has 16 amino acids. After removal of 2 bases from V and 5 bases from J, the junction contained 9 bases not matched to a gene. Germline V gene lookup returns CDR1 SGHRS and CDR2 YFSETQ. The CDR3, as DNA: TGCGCCAGCAGCTTAGCCGGGACTAGAACGCACAATGAGCAGTTCTTC. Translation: CASSLAGTRTHNEQFF.

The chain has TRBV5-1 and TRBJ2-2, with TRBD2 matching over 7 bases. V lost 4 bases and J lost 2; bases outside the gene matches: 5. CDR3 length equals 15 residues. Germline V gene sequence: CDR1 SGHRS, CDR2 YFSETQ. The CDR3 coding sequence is TGCGCCAGCAGCAGGGGCGGGAGCAACACCGGGGAGCTGTTTTTT. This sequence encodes CASSRGGSNTGELFF. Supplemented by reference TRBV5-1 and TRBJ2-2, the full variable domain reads KAGVTQTPRYLIKTRGQQVTLSCSPISGHRSVSWYQQTPGQGLQFLFEYFSETQRNKGNFPGRFSGRQFSNSRSEMNVSTLELGDSALYLCASSRGGSNTGELFFGEGSRLTVL.

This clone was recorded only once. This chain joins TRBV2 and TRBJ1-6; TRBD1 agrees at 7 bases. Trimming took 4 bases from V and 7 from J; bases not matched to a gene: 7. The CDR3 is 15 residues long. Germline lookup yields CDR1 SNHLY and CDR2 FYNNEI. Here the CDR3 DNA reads TGTGCCAGCAGTGGCCAGACAGGGAGAAATTCACCCCTCCACTTT. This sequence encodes CASSGQTGRNSPLHF.

CDR3 nucleotide sequence: TGTGCCAGCAGCTTAAACTGGGAGAGTACGCAGTATTTT. Translating it yields CASSLNWESTQYF. This rearrangement joins TRBV7-2 to TRBJ2-3, with D perhaps matching TRBD2 (5 bases). Trimming shortened V by 2 bases and J by 8 bases, and 11 bases separated the two germline ends. Looked up from germline, CDR1 is SGHTA and CDR2 is FQGNSA. This CDR3 has 13 amino acids.

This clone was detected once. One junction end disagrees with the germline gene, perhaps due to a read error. The CDR3 nucleotides read TGTGCCGGTAGCCCGACAGGGGGCAATCAGCCCCAGCATTTT. Translating it yields CAGSPTGGNQPQHF. The chain couples TRBV19 to TRBJ1-5; 8 positions match TRBD1. The CDR3 sequence is 14 residues long. CDR1 is LNHDA and CDR2 is SQIVND in the germline V gene (reference sequence).

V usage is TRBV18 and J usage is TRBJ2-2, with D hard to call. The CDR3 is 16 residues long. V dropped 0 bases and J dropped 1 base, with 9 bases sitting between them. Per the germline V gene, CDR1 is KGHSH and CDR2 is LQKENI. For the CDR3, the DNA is TGTGCCAGCTCACCACCAAACCCGGGGAACACCGGGGAGCTGTTTTTT. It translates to CASSPPNPGNTGELFF.

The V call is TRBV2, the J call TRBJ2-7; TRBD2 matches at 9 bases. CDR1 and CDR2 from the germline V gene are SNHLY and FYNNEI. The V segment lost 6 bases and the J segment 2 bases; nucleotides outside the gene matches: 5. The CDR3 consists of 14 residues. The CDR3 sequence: CASRGLARTYEQYF. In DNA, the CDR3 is TGTGCCAGCAGAGGACTAGCGCGAACCTACGAGCAGTACTTC.

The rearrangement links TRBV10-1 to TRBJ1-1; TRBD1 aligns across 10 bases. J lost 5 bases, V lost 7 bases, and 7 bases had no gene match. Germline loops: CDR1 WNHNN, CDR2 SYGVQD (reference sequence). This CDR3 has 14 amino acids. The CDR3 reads CASTPGQGSTEAFF. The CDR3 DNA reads TGCGCCAGCACCCCGGGACAGGGGAGTACTGAAGCTTTCTTT.

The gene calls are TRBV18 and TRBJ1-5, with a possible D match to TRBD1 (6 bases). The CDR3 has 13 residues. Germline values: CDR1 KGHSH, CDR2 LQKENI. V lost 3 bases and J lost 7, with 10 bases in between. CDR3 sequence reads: CASSPDSSQPQHF. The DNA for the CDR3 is TGTGCCAGCTCACCGGACAGTTCCCAGCCCCAGCATTTT.

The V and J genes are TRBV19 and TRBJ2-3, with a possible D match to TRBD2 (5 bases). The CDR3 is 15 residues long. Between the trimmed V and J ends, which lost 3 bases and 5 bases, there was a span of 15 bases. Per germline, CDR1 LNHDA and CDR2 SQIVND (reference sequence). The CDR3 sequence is CASSIQGLGGDTQYF. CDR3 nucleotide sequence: TGTGCCAGTAGTATTCAAGGCCTCGGAGGAGATACGCAGTATTTT.

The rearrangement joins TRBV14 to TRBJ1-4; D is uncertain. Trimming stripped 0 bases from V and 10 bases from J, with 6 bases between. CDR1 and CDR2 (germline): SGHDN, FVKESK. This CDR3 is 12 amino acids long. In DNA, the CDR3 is TGTGCCAGCAGCCAAGATCAAATAAAACTGTTTTTT. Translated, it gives CASSQDQIKLFF.

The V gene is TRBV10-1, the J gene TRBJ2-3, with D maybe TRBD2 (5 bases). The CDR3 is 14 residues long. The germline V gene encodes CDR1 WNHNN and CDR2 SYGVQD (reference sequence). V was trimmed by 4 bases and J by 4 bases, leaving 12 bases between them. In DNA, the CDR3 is TGCGCCAGCAGTGCAAGCGGCTCCCCAGATACGCAGTATTTT. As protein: CASSASGSPDTQYF.

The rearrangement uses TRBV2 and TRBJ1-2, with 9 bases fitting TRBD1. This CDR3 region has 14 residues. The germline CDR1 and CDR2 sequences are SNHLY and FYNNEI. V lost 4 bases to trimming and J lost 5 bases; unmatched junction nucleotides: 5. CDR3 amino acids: CASSVGGTGYGYTF. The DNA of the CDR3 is TGTGCCAGCAGTGTAGGGGGGACAGGGTATGGCTACACCTTC. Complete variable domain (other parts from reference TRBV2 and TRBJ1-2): EPEVTQTPSHQVTQMGQEVILRCVPISNHLYFYWYRQILGQKVEFLVSFYNNEISEKSEIFDDQFSVERPDGSNFTLKIRSTKLEDSAMYFCASSVGGTGYGYTFGSGTRLTVV.

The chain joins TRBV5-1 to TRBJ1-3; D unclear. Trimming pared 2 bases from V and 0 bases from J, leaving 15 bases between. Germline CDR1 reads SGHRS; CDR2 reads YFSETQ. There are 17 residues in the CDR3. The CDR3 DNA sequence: TGCGCCAGCAGCTTAAGAGCGGACGCGGACTCTGGAAACACCATATATTTT. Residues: CASSLRADADSGNTIYF.

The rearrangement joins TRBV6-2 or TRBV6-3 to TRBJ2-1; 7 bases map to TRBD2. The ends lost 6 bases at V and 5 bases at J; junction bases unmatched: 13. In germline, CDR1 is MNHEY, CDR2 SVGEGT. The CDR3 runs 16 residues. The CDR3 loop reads CASSLFPTGGNNEQFF. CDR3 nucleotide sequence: TGTGCCAGCAGCCTTTTTCCGACGGGGGGTAACAATGAGCAGTTCTTC.

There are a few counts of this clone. CDR3 coding DNA: TGTGCCAGCAGCTCCGTCGGGGACTACACCTTC. Translation: CASSSVGDYTF. The V and J genes are TRBV7-9 and TRBJ1-2; D is uncertain. Trimming removed 4 bases from V and 10 bases from J, with 10 bases in between. The CDR3 spans 11 residues. Germline V gene sequence: CDR1 SEHNR, CDR2 FQNEAQ (reference sequence).

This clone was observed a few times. This CDR3 reads CASSSLDRANYGYTF. The CDR3 DNA reads as TGTGCCAGCAGTTCCCTGGACAGAGCCAACTATGGCTACACCTTC. The rearrangement links TRBV28 to TRBJ1-2; possible D gene TRBD1, 6 bases. Germline CDR1 reads MDHEN; CDR2 reads SYDVKM. This CDR3 comprises 15 residues. V gave up 4 bases and J gave up 2 bases, with 14 bases separating them.

The CDR3 spells CASSPRLAGYNEQFF. The DNA of the CDR3 is TGTGCCAGCAGTCCACGACTAGCGGGATACAATGAGCAGTTCTTC. This rearrangement joins TRBV6-2 or TRBV6-3 to TRBJ2-1, with 11 bases aligning to TRBD2. The V and J ends lost 5 bases and 4 bases, in that order; junction bases with no gene match: 4. This CDR3 has 15 amino acids. The V gene's germline CDR1 is MNHEY and CDR2 SVGEGT.

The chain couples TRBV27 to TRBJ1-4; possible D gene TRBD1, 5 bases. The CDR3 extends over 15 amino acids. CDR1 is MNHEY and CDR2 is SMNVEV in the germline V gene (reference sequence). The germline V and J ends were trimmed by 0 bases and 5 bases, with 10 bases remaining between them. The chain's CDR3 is CASSLSAGENEKLFF. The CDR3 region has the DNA TGTGCCAGCAGTTTATCTGCGGGGGAAAATGAAAAACTGTTTTTT.

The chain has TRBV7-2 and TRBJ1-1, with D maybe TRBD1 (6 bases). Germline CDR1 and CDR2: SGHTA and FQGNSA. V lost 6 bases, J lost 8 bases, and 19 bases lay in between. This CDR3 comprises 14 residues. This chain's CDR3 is CASSYRGSREEAFF. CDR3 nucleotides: TGTGCCAGCAGTTATAGGGGGAGCCGGGAAGAAGCTTTCTTT.